These 18 T cell receptor beta chains came from one sample sequenced in a study of shared clonotypes between healthy human individuals (dated by TCRdb to about 2020). Libraries were made using the immunoSEQ multiplex PCR assay. In TCRdb, the immuneACCESS table is reduced to in-frame sequences with V and J assigned. These tables do not hold every clone; where another copy was compared, an unresolved V gene accounts for under half, and the others remain unexplained. This sample has 800,000 to 950,000 clones in its table, and about 96% of those were observed once. The top ten constitute around 0.25% of the sample. For the CD8 naive samples, CD45RO-negative cells were positively selected for CCR7, yielding a CD45RA+CCR7+ population from which TemRA cells were excluded. The specimen sequenced was naive CD8+ T cells sorted from blood. The sample's cell subset or site, from its label and the paper: CD45RA+CCR7+. These TCRs come from a man younger than 40 in good health.

The gene calls are TRBV5-4 and TRBJ1-2, with D uncertain. The CDR3 totals 14 residues. The V end lost 6 bases, the J end lost 8 bases, and 20 bases lay between the germline ends. Germline V gene data show CDR1 as SGHNT and CDR2 as YYREEE (reference sequence). The CDR3 sequence: CASTPLQEVDGYTF. The CDR3 DNA reads TGTGCCAGCACCCCCCTCCAGGAAGTAGACGGCTACACCTTC.

CDR3 DNA sequence: TGCAGCGTTGAACTCCCTGAAGCTTTCTTT. Encoded protein: CSVELPEAFF. V is TRBV29-1 and J is TRBJ1-1; no definite D call. The CDR3 covers 10 residues. Trimming removed 2 bases from V and 6 bases from J, with 4 bases in between. CDR1 and CDR2 (germline): SQVTM, ANQGSEA.

The chain recombines TRBV5-1 with TRBJ2-7, with 7 bases that match TRBD1. V trimming: 4 bases; J trimming: 7 bases; junction bases outside the gene matches: 8. Germline V gene data show CDR1 as SGHRS and CDR2 as YFSETQ. This CDR3 comprises 13 residues. The CDR3 protein is CASSERDSYEQYF. The DNA for the CDR3 is TGCGCCAGCAGCGAGAGGGACAGCTATGAGCAGTACTTC.

This clone is a singleton in its sample. J is TRBJ2-7 and V is TRBV27; possible D gene TRBD1, 7 bases. V lost 8 bases and J 3 bases, leaving 11 bases between the germline ends. Germline CDR1 reads MNHEY; CDR2 reads SMNVEV (reference sequence). The CDR3 runs 12 residues. The CDR3 region is CASGGGNYEQYF. The CDR3 region has the DNA TGTGCCAGCGGAGGGGGCAACTACGAGCAGTACTTC.

V and J are TRBV7-9 and TRBJ2-5; D is uncertain. Trimming removed 2 bases at V and 1 base at J, with 11 bases between. Germline-derived CDR1 and CDR2 are SEHNR and FQNEAQ (reference sequence). CDR3 length equals 15 residues. The CDR3 spells CASSLPPVGQETQYF. CDR3 in DNA: TGTGCCAGCAGCTTACCCCCCGTGGGCCAAGAGACCCAGTACTTC.

This chain links TRBV15 with TRBJ2-2; tentative D call: TRBD1 (6 bases). This CDR3 contains 16 residues. Trimming took 0 bases from V and 2 from J, leaving 10 bases between them. Germline CDR1 reads LNHNV; CDR2 reads YYDKDF (reference sequence). CDR3 sequence: CATSRDTGTNTGELFF. The CDR3 DNA sequence: TGTGCCACCAGCAGAGATACAGGGACAAACACCGGGGAGCTGTTTTTT.

CDR3 DNA: TGCGCCAGCAGCCTTTCCTGGGACAGCCATTTAACCTACGAGCAGTACTTC. The encoded protein is CASSLSWDSHLTYEQYF. The chain recombines TRBV4-3 with TRBJ2-7, with 7 bases fitting TRBD1. The CDR3 runs 17 residues. V was clipped by 4 bases and J by 2 bases; unmatched bases: 14. Germline CDR1 is LGHNA and CDR2 is YSLEER.

This clone was seen only a few times. The chain links TRBV6-5 to TRBJ2-2, with 8 bases fitting TRBD1. This CDR3 is built from 15 residues. Trimming at V came to 7 bases and at J to 5 bases, leaving 9 bases not matched to a gene. Germline CDR1 and CDR2: MNHEY and SVGAGI. CDR3 amino acids: CASKTGQGETGELFF. The CDR3 coding sequence is TGTGCCAGCAAAACCGGACAGGGTGAGACCGGGGAGCTGTTTTTT.

This clone occurred a few times. J is TRBJ1-2 and V is TRBV27, with 8 bases fitting TRBD1. Germline V gene data show CDR1 as MNHEY and CDR2 as SMNVEV (reference sequence). The CDR3 is 15 residues long. Trimming removed 3 bases from V and 7 bases from J; junction bases left unmatched: 10. The CDR3 protein is CASSLHQGAASGYTF. CDR3 DNA sequence: TGTGCCAGCAGTTTGCATCAGGGGGCCGCGTCTGGCTACACCTTC.

This clone showed up just once. The genes are TRBV11-2 and TRBJ2-7; TRBD1 might be the D (5 bases). V lost 4 bases, J lost 1 base, and 14 bases lay in between. This CDR3 region has 15 residues. Looked up from germline, CDR1 is SGHAT and CDR2 is FQNNGV. CDR3 in amino acids: CASSSLGVGSYEQYF. For the CDR3, the DNA is TGTGCCAGCAGCTCCCTAGGGGTTGGGTCCTACGAGCAGTACTTC.

This sequence joins TRBV6-5 and TRBJ2-2, with D hard to call. This CDR3 has 15 amino acids. The germline V gene has CDR1 MNHEY and CDR2 SVGAGI. V shed 0 bases and J shed 6 bases, with 11 bases lying between them. Here the CDR3 reads CASSYSIVGAGELFF. The CDR3 bases are TGTGCCAGCAGTTACTCGATCGTTGGTGCCGGGGAGCTGTTTTTT.

V is TRBV7-9 and J is TRBJ2-5, with 11 positions matching TRBD1. The V and J ends lost 5 bases and 2 bases, in that order; junction bases with no gene match: 4. The germline CDR1 and CDR2 sequences are SEHNR and FQNEAQ (reference sequence). CDR3 size: 15 residues. CDR3 nucleotide sequence: TGTGCCAGCAGCGCCCGGGACAGGGGGCAAGAGACCCAGTACTTC. This codes for CASSARDRGQETQYF.

This clone was detected once. The V call is TRBV6-1, the J call TRBJ1-5; 9 positions agree with TRBD1. CDR3 length: 16 amino acids. Germline lookup yields CDR1 MNHNS and CDR2 SASEGT. V lost 1 base to trimming and J lost 5 bases; unmatched junction nucleotides: 6. Written as DNA, the CDR3 is TGTGCCAGCAGTGAAGGGGGACAGGGTTGGGATCAGCCCCAGCATTTT. The encoded protein is CASSEGGQGWDQPQHF.

V gene TRBV9 combines with J gene TRBJ1-2, with D possibly being TRBD1 (6 bases). This CDR3 region has 13 residues. V was pared by 5 bases and J by 6 bases, with 14 bases between. CDR1 and CDR2 from the germline V gene are SGDLS and YYNGEE. CDR3 DNA: TGTGCCAGCAGTCTAACAGGGTCGGATGGCTACACCTTC. The encoded protein is CASSLTGSDGYTF.

The chain links TRBV4-1 to TRBJ2-5, with D possibly TRBD2 on 5 matching bases. Germline loops: CDR1 MGHRA, CDR2 YSYEKL. Trimming stripped 1 base from V and 2 bases from J, with 11 bases between. This CDR3 comprises 15 residues. For the CDR3, the DNA is TGCGCCAGCAGCCAAGTGGGAGATGGTCAAGAGACCCAGTACTTC. It translates to CASSQVGDGQETQYF.

The chain carries TRBV7-2 and TRBJ2-1; perhaps TRBD1 as D (6 bases). Trimming pared 5 bases from V and 3 bases from J, leaving 17 bases between. This CDR3 spans 16 amino acids. Germline loops: CDR1 SGHTA, CDR2 FQGNSA. The CDR3 DNA reads as TGTGCCAGCAGCATTAGTCCCACCAGGGGCTACAATGAGCAGTTCTTC. This gives the protein CASSISPTRGYNEQFF.

The CDR3 bases are TGTGCCAGCAGTTCCCTAGCGGGAGGCACAGATACGCAGTATTTT. It is translated as CASSSLAGGTDTQYF. V gene TRBV27 combines with J gene TRBJ2-3; 10 bases line up with TRBD2. Per germline, CDR1 MNHEY and CDR2 SMNVEV (reference sequence). The CDR3 consists of 15 residues. After removal of 4 bases from V and 1 base from J, the junction contained 2 bases not matched to a gene.

This chain links TRBV27 with TRBJ1-2, with D hard to call. Germline V gives CDR1 MNHEY, CDR2 SMNVEV (reference sequence). Trimming took 11 bases from V and 0 from J, leaving 10 bases between them. The CDR3 extends over 12 amino acids. The CDR3 region has the DNA TGTGCCGCCGGCAGATCTAACTATGGCTACACCTTC. Translating it yields CAAGRSNYGYTF.